This TCR beta chain was captured by sequencing in a study of cytotoxic CD8 clonotypes in ibrutinib-treated CLL. This CDR3 has 15 amino acids. Germline-derived CDR1 and CDR2 are SEHNR and FQNEAQ (reference sequence). The V gene lost 3 bases and the J gene lost 0 bases, with 10 bases spanning the gap. Produced via immunoSEQ multiplex PCR; TCRdb's table is partial and in-frame only. The sample consists of about 89,000 clones, about 78% of them appearing once. Here the sequenced sample was PBMCs, taken after 12 months of ibrutinib treatment. The rearrangement links TRBV7-9 to TRBJ2-3; D gene unclear. This receptor was taken from a human donor with chronic lymphocytic leukemia. The CDR3 loop is CASSLRITSTDTQYF. In DNA form, the CDR3 reads TGTGCCAGCAGCTTGAGGATAACTAGCACAGATACGCAGTATTTT.